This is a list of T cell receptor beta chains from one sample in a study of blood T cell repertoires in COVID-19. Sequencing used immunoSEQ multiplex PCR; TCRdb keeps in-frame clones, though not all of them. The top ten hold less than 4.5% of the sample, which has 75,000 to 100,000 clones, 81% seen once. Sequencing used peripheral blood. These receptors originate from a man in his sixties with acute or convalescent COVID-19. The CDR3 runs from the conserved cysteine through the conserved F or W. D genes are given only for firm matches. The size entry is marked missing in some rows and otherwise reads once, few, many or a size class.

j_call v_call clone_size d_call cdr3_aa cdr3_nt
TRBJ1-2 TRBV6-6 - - CASSYGTGYGDGYTF TGTGCCAGCAGTTACGGAACAGGGTATGGGGATGGCTACACCTTC
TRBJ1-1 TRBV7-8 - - CASSPRDFMNTEAFF TGTGCCAGCAGCCCCCGGGACTTCATGAACACTGAAGCTTTCTTT
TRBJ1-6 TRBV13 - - CASSSSLDGGGRSSALHF TGTGCCAGCAGCTCGTCGCTCGACGGAGGAGGTCGGAGTTCGGCCCTCCACTTT
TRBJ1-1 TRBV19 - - CASSRGDWTNTEAFF TGTGCCAGTAGTAGGGGAGACTGGACGAACACTGAAGCTTTCTTT
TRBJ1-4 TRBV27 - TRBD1 CASSLNRGGKLFF TGTGCCAGCAGTTTAAACAGGGGGGGGAAACTGTTTTTT
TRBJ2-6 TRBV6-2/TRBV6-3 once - CASSYDSGIPGANVLTF TGTGCCAGCAGTTATGACTCCGGGATCCCTGGGGCCAACGTCCTGACTTTC
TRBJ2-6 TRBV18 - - CASSPYQGSAGANVLTF TGTGCCAGCTCACCATATCAGGGGTCAGCTGGGGCCAACGTCCTGACTTTC
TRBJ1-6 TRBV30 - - CAWSVQGNSPLHF TGTGCCTGGAGTGTACAGGGTAATTCACCCCTCCACTTT
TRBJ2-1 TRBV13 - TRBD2 CASSVGLANNEQFF TGTGCCAGCAGCGTTGGACTAGCGAACAATGAGCAGTTCTTC
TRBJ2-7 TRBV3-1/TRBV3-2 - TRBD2 CASSQGGGSGEQYF TGTGCCAGCAGCCAAGGGGGCGGGAGTGGCGAGCAGTACTTC
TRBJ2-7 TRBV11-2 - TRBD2 CASSPGASGSSFEQYF TGTGCCAGCAGCCCGGGGGCTAGCGGGAGTTCCTTCGAGCAGTACTTC
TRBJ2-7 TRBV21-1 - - CASSTGQGAYYEQYF TGTGCCAGCAGCACTGGACAGGGGGCCTACTACGAGCAGTACTTC
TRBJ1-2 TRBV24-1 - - CATSKDNLYGYTF TGTGCCACCAGTAAGGACAATCTGTATGGCTACACCTTC
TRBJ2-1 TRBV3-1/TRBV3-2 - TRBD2 CASSLAGAYNEQFF TGTGCCAGCAGTCTAGCGGGAGCTTACAATGAGCAGTTCTTC
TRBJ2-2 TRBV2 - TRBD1 CASSVQGQLNTGELFF TGTGCCAGCAGTGTGCAGGGACAGCTAAACACCGGGGAGCTGTTTTTT
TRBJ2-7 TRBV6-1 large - CASSDDFRGYEQYF TGTGCCAGCAGTGATGATTTTAGGGGCTACGAGCAGTACTTC
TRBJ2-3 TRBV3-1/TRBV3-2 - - CASSQDFPGEFGTDTQYF TGTGCCAGCAGCCAAGATTTTCCGGGGGAATTCGGCACAGATACGCAGTATTTT